Below are 16 T cell receptor beta chains sequenced from a single sample in a study of identical twins. One entry per CDR3 protein, called by TCRdb with MiXCR from the 5' RACE reads. This table holds some 210,000 distinct CDR3 sequences, more than 15% found once. These data are also associated with another study on T cells expressing NK-cell markers.

The specimen was CD8+ T cells sorted from blood. The receptors stem from a woman aged 18-29 years in good health.

There are a few counts of this clonotype. V gene TRBV5-1 combines with J gene TRBJ1-1; the D gene is possibly TRBD1 (5 bases). Germline V lookup: CDR1 SGHRS, CDR2 YFSETQ. The ends were cut back, 2 bases at V and 11 bases at J, with 10 bases in the middle. CDR3 size: 11 residues. This chain's CDR3 is CASSLGGDAFF. The CDR3 bases are TGCGCCAGCAGCTTAGGAGGGGATGCTTTCTTT.

This clonotype has more than one count but fewer than ten. V gene TRBV5-6 combines with J gene TRBJ2-1; D not resolved. Germline lookup yields CDR1 SGHDT and CDR2 YYEEEE. V lost 2 bases and J 10 bases, leaving 7 bases between the germline ends. This CDR3 is built from 11 residues. This CDR3 reads CASSFRWEQFF. The CDR3 bases are TGTGCCAGCAGCTTCCGCTGGGAGCAGTTCTTC.

A few counts support this clonotype. The gene calls are TRBV6-1 and TRBJ2-4; no firm D call. The CDR3 loop spans 13 amino acids. Germline V gene sequence: CDR1 MNHNS, CDR2 SASEGT. The ends were cut back, 6 bases at V and 5 bases at J, with 11 bases in the middle. DNA of the CDR3: TGTGCCAGCAGCCCCTACAGCCAAAACATTCAGTACTTC. Its protein product is CASSPYSQNIQYF.

This clonotype was detected only a few times. V and J are TRBV19 and TRBJ2-1; unclear D gene. In germline, CDR1 is LNHDA, CDR2 SQIVND (reference sequence). The germline V and J ends were trimmed by 3 bases and 8 bases, with 14 bases remaining between them. The CDR3 runs to 14 residues. CDR3 amino acids: CASSMGSGLDEQFF. As DNA, the CDR3 is TGTGCCAGTAGTATGGGGTCGGGTTTGGATGAGCAGTTCTTC.

This clonotype has a handful of counts. This chain uses TRBV5-1 with TRBJ2-7; D tentatively reads TRBD1 or TRBD2 (5 bases each). V lost 4 bases, J lost 6 bases, and 17 bases lay in between. This CDR3 contains 14 residues. CDR1 SGHRS and CDR2 YFSETQ come from the germline V gene. In nucleotides, the CDR3 is TGCGCCAGCAGCGCCGGGACCGGATTCCCCGAGCAGTACTTC. Its translation is CASSAGTGFPEQYF.

This sequence joins TRBV27 and TRBJ2-5; a weak D match, TRBD2 (5 bases). This CDR3 has 15 residues. Trimming removed 5 bases from V and 3 bases from J, with 16 bases in between. The V gene's germline CDR1 is MNHEY and CDR2 SMNVEV (reference sequence). The CDR3 sequence: CASSQDWGPKETQYF. The CDR3, as DNA: TGTGCCAGCAGTCAGGACTGGGGTCCAAAAGAGACCCAGTACTTC.

The chain joins TRBV7-9 to TRBJ2-1; D is ambiguous. The germline CDR1 and CDR2 sequences are SEHNR and FQNEAQ (reference sequence). CDR3 length equals 13 residues. V was shortened by 6 bases and J by 9 bases, with 15 bases between the two germline ends. The DNA for the CDR3 is TGTGCCAGCAGTCGAGATCCGGAAACTGAGCAGTTCTTC. Translation: CASSRDPETEQFF. The full variable domain, in which reference TRBV7-9 and TRBJ2-1 provide the parts outside the CDR3, is DTGVSQNPRHKITKRGQNVTFRCDPISEHNRLYWYRQTLGQGPEFLTYFQNEAQLEKSRLLSDRFSAERPKGSFSTLEIQRTEQGDSAMYLCASSRDPETEQFFGPGTRLTVL.

The rearrangement joins TRBV6-5 to TRBJ1-1; D is uncertain. Looked up from germline, CDR1 is MNHEY and CDR2 is SVGAGI. Trimming cost V 10 bases and J 8 bases, with 14 bases left between them. CDR3 size: 11 residues. The DNA for the CDR3 is TGTGCCACCGAGGACGGAGCAGAAGCTTTCTTT. This encodes CATEDGAEAFF.

This clonotype showed up just a few times. The rearrangement joins TRBV11-2 to TRBJ2-1, with 7 nucleotides matching TRBD2. CDR3 length: 16 amino acids. The V and J ends lost 4 bases and 5 bases, in that order; junction bases with no gene match: 11. CDR1 is SGHAT, CDR2 FQNNGV, per germline. The CDR3 nucleotides read TGTGCCAGCAGCTCCCCTTCGGGCGGGAGAGACAATGAGCAGTTCTTC. Translation: CASSSPSGGRDNEQFF.

Only a few counts were recorded for this clonotype. The CDR3 loop is CSVGGGTGQTDTQYF. CDR3 coding DNA: TGCAGCGTTGGGGGCGGGACAGGCCAAACAGATACGCAGTATTTT. The chain recombines TRBV29-1 with TRBJ2-3; 8 bases map to TRBD1. CDR3 length: 15 amino acids. J was trimmed by 3 bases and V by 4 bases; bases with no gene match: 9. CDR1 and CDR2 from the germline V gene are SQVTM and ANQGSEA.

This clonotype appeared a few times. For the CDR3, the DNA is TGTGCCAGCAGCTTTGTGTCACACAGGGTTGGAGAGACCCAGTACTTC. This codes for CASSFVSHRVGETQYF. This sequence joins TRBV7-9 and TRBJ2-5, with TRBD1 as a possible D gene (6 bases). Germline assignment: CDR1 SEHNR and CDR2 FQNEAQ (reference sequence). Trimming removed 3 bases from V and 4 bases from J, with 18 bases in between. The CDR3 is 16 residues long.

The chain carries TRBV27 and TRBJ2-1; either TRBD1 or TRBD2 may supply D (5 bases each). V was cut by 4 bases and J by 3 bases, with 13 bases left in between. The CDR3 is 15 residues long. CDR1 and CDR2 from the germline V gene are MNHEY and SMNVEV (reference sequence). CDR3: CASSSGPTGYNEQFF. For the CDR3, the DNA is TGTGCCAGCAGTTCGGGACCCACAGGCTACAATGAGCAGTTCTTC.

The J gene is TRBJ1-1, the V gene TRBV7-9; tentative D call: TRBD1 (6 bases). The CDR3 runs 15 residues. V gave up 2 bases and J gave up 6 bases, with 16 bases separating them. Germline CDR1 is SEHNR and CDR2 is FQNEAQ (reference sequence). CDR3 region: CASSLISSGTSEAFF. CDR3 coding DNA: TGTGCCAGCAGCTTAATCAGCAGTGGGACATCTGAAGCTTTCTTT.

The chain combines TRBV12-3 or TRBV12-4 with TRBJ2-7; possibly TRBD2 for D (5 bases). The CDR3 runs to 15 residues. V lost 6 bases and J 3 bases, leaving 18 bases between the germline ends. The DNA of the CDR3 is TGTGCCAGCAGCCCCCGACACCGGGGAATCTACGAGCAGTACTTC. This translates into CASSPRHRGIYEQYF.

This clonotype was seen repeatedly, ten times or more. The CDR3 loop is CASSSREATYEQYF. CDR3 DNA sequence: TGTGCCAGCAGTTCCCGGGAGGCGACCTACGAGCAGTACTTC. This chain connects TRBV12-3 or TRBV12-4 to TRBJ2-7; TRBD2 aligns across 7 bases. The CDR3 length is 14 residues. With V trimmed by 4 bases and J by 2 bases, 5 bases remained unmatched.

The table lists this clonotype with a few counts. V is TRBV19 and J is TRBJ1-4; no firm D call. The CDR3 contains 15 residues. Trimming cost V 7 bases and J 6 bases, with 18 bases left between them. The germline V gene encodes CDR1 LNHDA and CDR2 SQIVND (reference sequence). The CDR3 DNA reads TGTGCCAGTACCGACCTGGGTGGGCCGGATGAAAAACTGTTTTTT. Translation gives CASTDLGGPDEKLFF.